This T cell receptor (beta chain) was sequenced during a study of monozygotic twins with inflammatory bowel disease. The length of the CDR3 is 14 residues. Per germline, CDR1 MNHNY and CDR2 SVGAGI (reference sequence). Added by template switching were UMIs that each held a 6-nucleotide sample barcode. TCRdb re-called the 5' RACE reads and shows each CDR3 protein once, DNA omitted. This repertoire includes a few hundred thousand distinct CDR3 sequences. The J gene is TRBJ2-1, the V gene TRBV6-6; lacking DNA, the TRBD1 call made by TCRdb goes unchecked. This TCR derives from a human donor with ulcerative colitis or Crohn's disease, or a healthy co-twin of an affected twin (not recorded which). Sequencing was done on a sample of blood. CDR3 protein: CASTLRTGSSEQFF.